The clone carrying this TCR beta chain was observed a few times. Combining iRepertoire HTBI primers with Arm-PCR of CDR3 regions, the authors built TCR beta libraries. TCRdb re-called the multiplex PCR reads with MiXCR, one entry per CDR3 protein. Altogether just over 600,000 distinct CDR3 sequences are present, roughly 15% being singletons, with the ten largest covering under 20%. This entry belongs to a study of regulatory T cells in long-lasting Graves disease. Overall study: Graves' patients (newly diagnosed) had been on antithyroid drugs under 3 months.

This sample's time point: newly diagnosed GD, antithyroid drugs for less than 3 months. RNA from PBMCs was the source of the TCR library. The diagnosis of Graves' disease used American Thyroid Association guidelines. The source of the patients was an endocrinology department in Xi'an, China. CDR1 and CDR2 (germline): SGHRS, YFSETQ. The V gene lost 4 bases and the J gene lost 0 bases, with 14 bases spanning the gap. The CDR3 is 15 amino acids. The data were also submitted as part of a second study, on T cells in Graves' hyperthyroidism and ophthalmopathy. In that study: Clinical symptoms, serum thyroxine, TRAb, thyroid ultrasound and orbital computed tomography informed diagnoses.

The specimen comprised peripheral blood mononuclear cells (PBMCs), sampled at new diagnosis, from a patient treated with antithyroid drugs. This sequence was found in a woman aged 25 to 45 with Graves disease. V gene TRBV5-1 combines with J gene TRBJ2-7, with D uncertain. The CDR3 region is CASSPEGHSSYEQYF. As DNA, the CDR3 is TGCGCCAGCAGCCCCGAAGGTCATAGCTCCTACGAGCAGTACTTC.